These T cell receptor beta chains were read from a single sample in a study of blood T cell repertoires in COVID-19. Only in-frame clones appear in the TCRdb table, and some are missing; sequencing was by immunoSEQ multiplex PCR. The sample records fewer than 200,000 clones, 85% to 90% being singletons. Sequencing was performed on peripheral blood. The receptors were sampled from a man aged 40-50 years with active or convalescent COVID-19. The CDR3 runs from the conserved cysteine through the conserved F or W. D genes are given only for firm matches. Where a row states a size, it is once, few, many or the class of an expanded clone; other rows omit it.

clone size	V gene	J gene	D gene	CDR3 protein	CDR3 DNA
.	TRBV12-3/TRBV12-4	TRBJ2-5	.	CASSPGRGATQYF	TGTGCCAGCAGTCCCGGACGTGGGGCGACCCAGTACTTC
few	TRBV5-6	TRBJ1-3	.	CASSALDTSGNTIYF	TGTGCCAGCAGCGCGCTGGACACCTCTGGAAACACCATATATTTT
.	TRBV12-5	TRBJ2-1	.	CASGGAKGEFF	TGTGCTAGTGGGGGGGCTAAAGGAGAGTTCTTC
.	TRBV12-3/TRBV12-4	TRBJ2-1	.	CASRPRGDEQFF	TGTGCCAGCAGACCACGAGGCGATGAGCAGTTCTTC
.	TRBV10-3	TRBJ2-7	.	CAATGSGYEQYF	TGTGCCGCCACAGGGAGCGGCTACGAGCAGTACTTC
.	TRBV3-1/TRBV3-2	TRBJ2-7	TRBD1	CASSLQGAYEQYF	TGTGCCAGCAGCTTACAGGGGGCCTACGAGCAGTACTTC
.	TRBV15	TRBJ2-3	TRBD2	CATSRGGLPEYTQYF	TGTGCCACCAGCCGTGGGGGACTACCGGAGTATACGCAGTATTTT
.	TRBV5-1	TRBJ1-3	.	CASSSTDSGNTIYF	TGCGCCAGCAGCTCGACAGACTCTGGAAACACCATATATTTT
.	TRBV2	TRBJ1-6	.	CASSLDSSNSPLHF	TGTGCCAGCAGCCTGGACAGTTCGAATTCACCCCTCCACTTT
.	TRBV6-5	TRBJ2-7	TRBD1	CASSSILQGNEQYF	TGTGCCAGCAGTTCGATTCTACAGGGGAACGAGCAGTACTTC
.	TRBV6-1	TRBJ1-6	.	CASSEPSTWGRPPLHF	TGTGCCAGCAGTGAACCCTCGACCTGGGGGAGGCCACCCCTCCACTTT
few	TRBV9	TRBJ1-2	TRBD1	CASRGTGGEIYGYTF	TGTGCCAGCAGGGGGACAGGGGGCGAGATCTATGGCTACACCTTC
.	TRBV30	TRBJ2-7	.	CAWRVQVEQYF	TGTGCCTGGAGAGTACAGGTCGAGCAGTACTTC
.	TRBV21-1	TRBJ1-5	.	CAISSVQPQHF	TGTGCCATTTCGAGTGTCCAGCCCCAGCATTTT
.	TRBV12-3/TRBV12-4	TRBJ1-1	.	CASSREGSEAFF	TGTGCCAGCAGTCGAGAGGGTTCTGAAGCTTTCTTT
.	TRBV5-6	TRBJ2-7	.	CASSLDRLGTYEQYF	TGTGCCAGCAGCTTGGATCGGCTAGGAACCTACGAGCAGTACTTC
.	TRBV5-8	TRBJ1-5	TRBD1	CASSHRQGYQPQHF	TGTGCCAGCAGCCATCGACAGGGATATCAGCCCCAGCATTTT
few	TRBV28	TRBJ1-3	.	CASSFSLPGNTIYF	TGTGCCAGCAGTTTTAGTCTCCCTGGAAACACCATATATTTT
.	TRBV6-5	TRBJ1-1	.	CASSRGGLTEAFF	TGTGCCAGCTCACGAGGGGGTCTCACTGAAGCTTTCTTT
.	TRBV5-8	TRBJ1-1	.	CASSFRGIQNTEAFF	TGTGCCAGCAGCTTTAGGGGTATCCAGAACACTGAAGCTTTCTTT
.	TRBV19	TRBJ2-7	TRBD2	CASRGLARTYEQYF	TGTGCCAGTAGGGGACTAGCGCGAACCTACGAGCAGTACTTC
once	TRBV7-2	TRBJ1-4	.	CASSSTILGKGREKLFF	TGTGCCAGCAGCTCCACCATTTTGGGGAAAGGGAGAGAAAAACTGTTTTTT
once	TRBV7-3	TRBJ2-3	TRBD2	CASSLSGGAPDTQYF	TGTGCCAGCAGTCTTAGCGGGGGGGCCCCAGATACGCAGTATTTT
.	TRBV5-1	TRBJ2-1	TRBD2	CASSLQTTSGSGQFF	TGCGCCAGCAGCTTACAAACGACTAGCGGGAGTGGGCAGTTCTTC
.	TRBV6-5	TRBJ2-5	.	CASRGARTQYF	TGTGCCAGCAGGGGGGCGCGGACCCAGTACTTC
.	TRBV7-9	TRBJ1-2	TRBD1	CASSPTAGQGSYGYTF	TGTGCCAGCAGCCCCACGGCCGGACAGGGGTCCTATGGCTACACCTTC
.	TRBV5-1	TRBJ2-2	.	CASSRESQPSGELFF	TGCGCCAGCAGTCGGGAGAGCCAACCCTCCGGGGAGCTGTTTTTT
.	TRBV27	TRBJ1-1	.	CASNPAGVGTEAFF	TGTGCCAGCAATCCGGCAGGGGTAGGAACTGAAGCTTTCTTT
.	TRBV5-4	TRBJ1-1	.	CASSLAKGSGTEAFF	TGTGCCAGCAGCTTGGCCAAGGGCAGCGGCACTGAAGCTTTCTTT
.	TRBV7-2	TRBJ2-7	TRBD2	CASSSVGTSGYYEQYF	TGTGCCAGCAGCTCCGTTGGGACTAGCGGTTACTACGAGCAGTACTTC
.	TRBV29-1	TRBJ1-2	.	CSVGLGGTPANYGYTF	TGCAGCGTTGGGTTGGGCGGGACGCCAGCTAACTATGGCTACACCTTC
.	TRBV24-1	TRBJ2-5	TRBD2	CATSPGLAGVSPETQYF	TGTGCCACCAGCCCGGGACTAGCGGGAGTGAGTCCAGAGACCCAGTACTTC
.	TRBV6-4	TRBJ1-1	TRBD1	CASTRDRGHTEAFF	TGTGCCAGCACACGGGACAGGGGGCATACTGAAGCTTTCTTT
.	TRBV19	TRBJ1-1	TRBD1	CASSIGRTGTIPGAFF	TGTGCCAGTAGTATAGGAAGGACAGGGACGATTCCTGGAGCTTTCTTT
.	TRBV7-8	TRBJ1-1	.	CASSSPGAGNTEAFF	TGTGCCAGCAGCTCACCAGGGGCCGGGAACACTGAAGCTTTCTTT
.	TRBV5-1	TRBJ2-3	.	CASSLVPGDGQRGTQYF	TGCGCCAGCAGCTTGGTTCCGGGGGACGGACAACGGGGTACGCAGTATTTT
.	TRBV27	TRBJ2-1	.	CASSLLALGDNEQFF	TGTGCCAGCAGTCTACTAGCCCTAGGGGACAATGAGCAGTTCTTC
.	TRBV10-3	TRBJ1-6	.	CAISESTGSSYNSPLHF	TGTGCCATCAGTGAGTCAACAGGGTCCTCCTATAATTCACCCCTCCACTTT
.	TRBV12-3/TRBV12-4	TRBJ1-5	TRBD1	CASKGQGAQPQHF	TGTGCCAGCAAAGGACAGGGGGCTCAGCCCCAGCATTTT
.	TRBV24-1	TRBJ2-2	.	CATSKWRDRNNTGELFF	TGTGCCACCAGTAAATGGCGAGACAGAAACAACACCGGGGAGCTGTTTTTT